The table lists the clone carrying this TCR beta chain with a few counts. Its antigen is currently unknown. This entry belongs to a study of TIL therapy for anti-PD-1-resistant metastatic lung cancer. Study in general: Tumors had a median PD-L1 proportion score of 4.5% to 7%. Median tumor mutation burden was under 1.6 mutations per megabase.

This was the immunoSEQ v3 assay. Sequencing depth was some 2 million read pairs for survey level, roughly 4.5-6 million for deep. Produced via immunoSEQ multiplex PCR; TCRdb's table is partial and in-frame only. The data hold about 60,000 clones, with about 69% observed a single time. Time point: pre-treatment sample, taken before nivolumab and TIL therapy. Overall study findings and caveats: The baseline peripheral repertoire was partially replaced by infused TIL clonotypes that later decayed.

The source was blood, collected at baseline. The TCR originated in a person aged 25-79 years with non-small cell lung cancer.

The CDR3 sequence: CASSLGREYEQYF. The DNA of the CDR3 is TGTGCCAGCAGCTTAGGCAGGGAGTACGAGCAGTACTTC. V gene TRBV7-8 combines with J gene TRBJ2-7, with D perhaps TRBD1 or TRBD2 (5 bases each). Trimming took 1 base from V and 4 from J, leaving 8 bases between them. CDR3 length equals 13 residues. Per the germline V gene, CDR1 is SGHVS and CDR2 is FQNEAQ.